This is a list of T cell receptor beta chains from one sample in a study of control samples from healthy donors and cancer patients. This table comes from immunoSEQ multiplex PCR, and its TCRdb copy is limited to in-frame clones, with some not included. The sample records 78,000 or so clones, 88% being singletons. The material sequenced was blood. These receptors were taken from a woman in her forties or fifties in good health. The CDR3 runs from the conserved cysteine through the conserved F or W. D genes are given only for firm matches. Expanded clones are given a class, and other clones once, few, many or no size at all.

v_call: TRBV18
d_call: TRBD1
j_call: TRBJ1-2
clone_size: once
cdr3_aa: CASSPDRAANYGYTF
cdr3_nt: TGTGCCAGCTCACCTGACAGGGCAGCTAACTATGGCTACACCTTC

v_call: TRBV2
d_call: .
j_call: TRBJ2-2
clone_size: .
cdr3_aa: CASSVFGNTGELFF
cdr3_nt: TGTGCCAGCAGTGTCTTCGGGAACACCGGGGAGCTGTTTTTT

v_call: TRBV6-6
d_call: TRBD1
j_call: TRBJ2-7
clone_size: .
cdr3_aa: CASSTGGAYEQYF
cdr3_nt: TGTGCCAGCAGTACAGGGGGCGCCTACGAGCAGTACTTC

v_call: TRBV2
d_call: TRBD1
j_call: TRBJ1-1
clone_size: .
cdr3_aa: CASSGTGSYTEAFF
cdr3_nt: TGTGCCAGCAGCGGGACAGGATCTTATACTGAAGCTTTCTTT

v_call: TRBV19
d_call: .
j_call: TRBJ1-1
clone_size: .
cdr3_aa: CASSILAETFEAFF
cdr3_nt: TGTGCCAGTAGTATCCTGGCCGAGACGTTTGAAGCTTTCTTT

v_call: TRBV7-8
d_call: TRBD2
j_call: TRBJ2-2
clone_size: once
cdr3_aa: CASSLEIQRGGTGELFF
cdr3_nt: TGTGCCAGCAGCTTAGAAATCCAGCGGGGAGGGACCGGGGAGCTGTTTTTT

v_call: TRBV30
d_call: .
j_call: TRBJ2-3
clone_size: .
cdr3_aa: CAWAGPLRDTQYF
cdr3_nt: TGTGCCTGGGCGGGACCCCTCAGGGATACGCAGTATTTT

v_call: TRBV6-5
d_call: TRBD1
j_call: TRBJ2-3
clone_size: .
cdr3_aa: CASTGTVTTDTQYF
cdr3_nt: TGTGCCAGCACCGGGACAGTGACCACAGATACGCAGTATTTT

v_call: TRBV5-4
d_call: .
j_call: TRBJ1-1
clone_size: .
cdr3_aa: CASSLDGSYSSNTEAFF
cdr3_nt: TGTGCCAGCAGCTTGGACGGGTCTTATTCGTCCAACACTGAAGCTTTCTTT

v_call: TRBV10-1
d_call: TRBD2
j_call: TRBJ2-1
clone_size: .
cdr3_aa: CASSEGGVAYNEQFF
cdr3_nt: TGCGCCAGCAGTGAGGGGGGGGTAGCCTACAATGAGCAGTTCTTC

v_call: TRBV2
d_call: .
j_call: TRBJ2-3
clone_size: .
cdr3_aa: CASSSGLYPTDTQYF
cdr3_nt: TGTGCCAGCAGTTCGGGCCTTTACCCCACAGATACGCAGTATTTT

v_call: TRBV27
d_call: .
j_call: TRBJ2-7
clone_size: .
cdr3_aa: CASSHRPYEQYF
cdr3_nt: TGTGCCAGCAGCCATAGGCCCTACGAGCAGTACTTC

v_call: TRBV5-1
d_call: .
j_call: TRBJ2-7
clone_size: .
cdr3_aa: CASSLSKGMGEQYF
cdr3_nt: TGCGCCAGCAGCTTGTCTAAGGGGATGGGCGAGCAGTACTTC

v_call: TRBV24-1
d_call: TRBD1
j_call: TRBJ2-1
clone_size: .
cdr3_aa: CATSDSWTGTEFF
cdr3_nt: TGTGCCACCAGTGATTCTTGGACAGGGACGGAGTTCTTC

v_call: TRBV9
d_call: .
j_call: TRBJ1-2
clone_size: once
cdr3_aa: CASSTPLGGVYSYTF
cdr3_nt: TGTGCCAGCAGCACCCCCCTGGGCGGAGTTTATAGCTACACCTTC

v_call: TRBV5-4
d_call: TRBD1
j_call: TRBJ2-3
clone_size: few
cdr3_aa: CATRFGGQGSDTQYF
cdr3_nt: TGTGCCACCCGCTTTGGGGGACAGGGATCAGATACGCAGTATTTT

v_call: TRBV2
d_call: TRBD2
j_call: TRBJ2-1
clone_size: .
cdr3_aa: CASAAASGGVNEQFF
cdr3_nt: TGTGCCAGCGCCGCCGCTAGCGGGGGTGTTAATGAGCAGTTCTTC

v_call: TRBV3-1/TRBV3-2
d_call: TRBD2
j_call: TRBJ2-3
clone_size: .
cdr3_aa: CASRDSGGLTDTQYF
cdr3_nt: TGTGCCAGCAGGGATAGCGGGGGCCTCACAGATACGCAGTATTTT

v_call: TRBV25-1
d_call: .
j_call: TRBJ1-3
clone_size: .
cdr3_aa: CASSDPGTRLRILYF
cdr3_nt: TGTGCCAGCAGTGACCCCGGGACACGGTTACGGATCCTATATTTT

v_call: TRBV9
d_call: TRBD1
j_call: TRBJ2-3
clone_size: .
cdr3_aa: CASSRRPGQSTDTQYF
cdr3_nt: TGTGCCAGCAGCCGGCGACCGGGACAGAGCACAGATACGCAGTATTTT

v_call: TRBV7-9
d_call: .
j_call: TRBJ1-6
clone_size: .
cdr3_aa: CASSLGDPGHNNSPLHF
cdr3_nt: TGTGCCAGCAGCTTAGGGGACCCGGGACATAATAATTCACCCCTCCACTTT

v_call: TRBV19
d_call: .
j_call: TRBJ1-1
clone_size: .
cdr3_aa: CASRQGGGTEAFF
cdr3_nt: TGTGCCAGTAGACAGGGAGGGGGCACTGAAGCTTTCTTT

v_call: TRBV2
d_call: .
j_call: TRBJ1-4
clone_size: few
cdr3_aa: CASSQSQGQGEKLFF
cdr3_nt: TGTGCCAGCAGCCAAAGCCAGGGGCAGGGAGAAAAACTGTTTTTT

v_call: TRBV5-1
d_call: TRBD2
j_call: TRBJ2-1
clone_size: .
cdr3_aa: CASTSGGTYNEQFF
cdr3_nt: TGCGCCAGTACAAGCGGGGGAACATACAATGAGCAGTTCTTC

v_call: TRBV11-2
d_call: .
j_call: TRBJ2-7
clone_size: .
cdr3_aa: CASSFKTDFPYEQYF
cdr3_nt: TGTGCCAGCAGCTTCAAAACAGATTTCCCCTACGAGCAGTACTTC

v_call: TRBV6-5
d_call: .
j_call: TRBJ1-2
clone_size: .
cdr3_aa: CASSYSRGFGYTF
cdr3_nt: TGTGCCAGCAGTTACTCCAGGGGCTTTGGCTACACCTTC

v_call: TRBV6-4
d_call: .
j_call: TRBJ1-5
clone_size: .
cdr3_aa: CASSESRGSQPQHF
cdr3_nt: TGTGCCAGCAGTGAAAGCCGTGGGAGTCAGCCCCAGCATTTT

v_call: TRBV11-2
d_call: .
j_call: TRBJ1-5
clone_size: .
cdr3_aa: CASSFQGNQPQHF
cdr3_nt: TGTGCCAGCAGCTTCCAGGGGAATCAGCCCCAGCATTTT

v_call: TRBV6-2/TRBV6-3
d_call: .
j_call: TRBJ1-5
clone_size: .
cdr3_aa: CASSFRRATNQPQHF
cdr3_nt: TGTGCCAGCAGTTTTCGCCGGGCGACAAATCAGCCCCAGCATTTT

v_call: TRBV5-1
d_call: .
j_call: TRBJ1-4
clone_size: .
cdr3_aa: CASSPSAGGEKLFF
cdr3_nt: TGCGCCAGCAGCCCCTCGGCCGGCGGTGAAAAACTGTTTTTT

v_call: TRBV6-1
d_call: .
j_call: TRBJ1-2
clone_size: .
cdr3_aa: CASSETLTGSGYTF
cdr3_nt: TGTGCCAGCAGTGAAACGCTTACGGGGTCTGGCTACACCTTC

v_call: TRBV6-5
d_call: .
j_call: TRBJ2-1
clone_size: .
cdr3_aa: CASRRGGNNEQFF
cdr3_nt: TGTGCCAGCAGGAGGGGGGGAAACAATGAGCAGTTCTTC

v_call: TRBV5-6
d_call: TRBD1
j_call: TRBJ2-7
clone_size: .
cdr3_aa: CASSLDRTGGYEQYF
cdr3_nt: TGTGCCAGCAGCTTGGACCGGACAGGGGGCTACGAGCAGTACTTC

v_call: TRBV7-9
d_call: .
j_call: TRBJ2-7
clone_size: .
cdr3_aa: CASSLYVGYEQYF
cdr3_nt: TGTGCCAGCAGCTTATATGTGGGCTACGAGCAGTACTTC

v_call: TRBV28
d_call: TRBD1
j_call: TRBJ1-5
clone_size: .
cdr3_aa: CASSLHRGVQPQHF
cdr3_nt: TGTGCCAGCAGTCTACACAGGGGCGTGCAGCCCCAGCATTTT

v_call: TRBV10-2
d_call: TRBD2
j_call: TRBJ2-1
clone_size: few
cdr3_aa: CASTSGGANNEQFF
cdr3_nt: TGCGCCAGCACTAGCGGGGGGGCCAACAATGAGCAGTTCTTC

v_call: TRBV29-1
d_call: .
j_call: TRBJ2-3
clone_size: .
cdr3_aa: CSASRGPSTDTQYF
cdr3_nt: TGCAGCGCTTCCCGGGGGCCAAGCACAGATACGCAGTATTTT

v_call: TRBV5-1
d_call: TRBD1
j_call: TRBJ1-1
clone_size: .
cdr3_aa: CASSSGQGGPLLNTEAFF
cdr3_nt: TGCGCCAGCAGCTCGGGACAGGGGGGCCCCCTGTTGAACACTGAAGCTTTCTTT

v_call: TRBV7-9
d_call: .
j_call: TRBJ2-7
clone_size: .
cdr3_aa: CASSVEGTYEQYF
cdr3_nt: TGTGCCAGCAGCGTCGAAGGGACCTACGAGCAGTACTTC

v_call: TRBV3-1/TRBV3-2
d_call: .
j_call: TRBJ1-2
clone_size: few
cdr3_aa: CASSQHGNYGYTF
cdr3_nt: TGTGCCAGCAGCCAACATGGGAACTATGGCTACACCTTC

v_call: TRBV27
d_call: .
j_call: TRBJ2-2
clone_size: once
cdr3_aa: CASSLSRTVTGELFF
cdr3_nt: TGTGCCAGCAGTTTATCGAGGACAGTCACCGGGGAGCTGTTTTTT

v_call: TRBV6-6
d_call: .
j_call: TRBJ2-5
clone_size: .
cdr3_aa: CASSFTRTQVETQYF
cdr3_nt: TGTGCCAGCAGTTTTACGCGGACCCAGGTTGAGACCCAGTACTTC

v_call: TRBV5-1
d_call: TRBD1
j_call: TRBJ1-6
clone_size: .
cdr3_aa: CASSPGGEGPLHF
cdr3_nt: TGCGCCAGCAGCCCAGGGGGCGAAGGGCCCCTCCACTTT

v_call: TRBV2
d_call: .
j_call: TRBJ1-2
clone_size: few
cdr3_aa: CASSSGDGYTF
cdr3_nt: TGTGCCAGCAGTTCAGGGGACGGCTACACCTTC

v_call: TRBV10-1
d_call: TRBD1
j_call: TRBJ1-3
clone_size: .
cdr3_aa: CASSTEGAAGNTIYF
cdr3_nt: TGCGCCAGCAGTACCGAGGGGGCGGCTGGAAACACCATATATTTT

v_call: TRBV18
d_call: .
j_call: TRBJ1-4
clone_size: .
cdr3_aa: CASSSGDGNEKLFF
cdr3_nt: TGTGCCAGCTCGTCAGGGGACGGTAATGAAAAACTGTTTTTT

v_call: TRBV7-6
d_call: .
j_call: TRBJ2-1
clone_size: .
cdr3_aa: CASSILYAGRDYNEQFF
cdr3_nt: TGTGCCAGCAGCATCCTCTACGCGGGGAGAGACTACAATGAGCAGTTCTTC

v_call: TRBV10-3
d_call: TRBD2
j_call: TRBJ2-3
clone_size: .
cdr3_aa: CAISGLAGNTDTQYF
cdr3_nt: TGTGCCATCAGTGGGTTAGCGGGGAACACAGATACGCAGTATTTT

v_call: TRBV5-1
d_call: TRBD1
j_call: TRBJ2-7
clone_size: .
cdr3_aa: CASSLVPTGASSYEQYF
cdr3_nt: TGCGCCAGCAGCTTGGTCCCGACAGGGGCCAGCTCCTACGAGCAGTACTTC

v_call: TRBV6-5
d_call: .
j_call: TRBJ1-4
clone_size: .
cdr3_aa: CASGPEQGEKLFF
cdr3_nt: TGTGCCAGCGGCCCGGAGCAGGGGGAAAAACTGTTTTTT

v_call: TRBV7-6
d_call: TRBD2
j_call: TRBJ2-7
clone_size: .
cdr3_aa: CASNPTASGGEQYF
cdr3_nt: TGTGCCAGCAACCCTACGGCTAGCGGGGGCGAGCAGTACTTC

v_call: TRBV2
d_call: .
j_call: TRBJ2-7
clone_size: .
cdr3_aa: CASRGDNSYEQYF
cdr3_nt: TGTGCCAGCAGGGGTGATAACTCCTACGAGCAGTACTTC

v_call: TRBV2
d_call: .
j_call: TRBJ1-5
clone_size: .
cdr3_aa: CASSSDRLENQPQHF
cdr3_nt: TGTGCCAGCAGTTCTGACAGGCTGGAAAATCAGCCCCAGCATTTT

v_call: TRBV6-5
d_call: TRBD1
j_call: TRBJ1-4
clone_size: .
cdr3_aa: CASSLTGLNEKLFF
cdr3_nt: TGTGCCAGCAGTTTGACAGGGCTGAATGAAAAACTGTTTTTT

v_call: TRBV14
d_call: .
j_call: TRBJ2-7
clone_size: .
cdr3_aa: CASSQDDTSYEQYF
cdr3_nt: TGTGCCAGCAGCCAAGACGACACTTCCTACGAGCAGTACTTC

v_call: TRBV15
d_call: .
j_call: TRBJ1-4
clone_size: .
cdr3_aa: CATSGRVGVATNEKLFF
cdr3_nt: TGTGCCACCAGCGGACGAGTTGGCGTTGCAACTAATGAAAAACTGTTTTTT

v_call: TRBV11-2
d_call: TRBD1
j_call: TRBJ2-1
clone_size: .
cdr3_aa: CASSSGTGVNEQFF
cdr3_nt: TGTGCCAGCAGCTCCGGGACAGGGGTCAATGAGCAGTTCTTC

v_call: TRBV6-5
d_call: TRBD1
j_call: TRBJ1-1
clone_size: .
cdr3_aa: CASSYLAGQGSAFF
cdr3_nt: TGTGCCAGCAGTTACTTAGCGGGACAGGGCAGTGCTTTCTTT

v_call: TRBV10-3
d_call: .
j_call: TRBJ2-6
clone_size: few
cdr3_aa: CAISVQTHEANVLTF
cdr3_nt: TGTGCCATCAGTGTACAGACTCATGAGGCCAACGTCCTGACTTTC